These T cell receptor beta chains were read from a single sample in a study of PD-1 blockade in classical Hodgkin lymphoma. Using immunoSEQ multiplex PCR, the repertoire was profiled, and TCRdb retains in-frame clones only, with some absent. This sample has around 99,000 clones, with 81% found just once. The specimen comprised peripheral blood mononuclear cells (PBMCs), sampled before the second cycle of nivolumab. These receptors originate from a human donor with classical Hodgkin lymphoma. The CDR3 runs from the conserved cysteine through the conserved F or W. The order of the fields is V gene, clone size, D gene, J gene, CDR3 DNA, CDR3 protein. The D gene is left open where the match is weak. Size tells how often a clone was seen (once, few, many) or the class of an expanded clone, and some rows leave it out.

TRBV6-6	.	TRBD2	TRBJ2-3	TGTGCCAGCAGTCCGCAGATAGCGGGCGGCACAGATACGCAGTATTTT	CASSPQIAGGTDTQYF
TRBV19	.	.	TRBJ2-3	TGTGCCAGCACTCCGGGGGGCGGGAGCACAGATACGCAGTATTTT	CASTPGGGSTDTQYF
TRBV4-3	few	.	TRBJ1-3	TGCGCCAGCAGCCCCAATTCCGGGGATGGAAACACCATATATTTT	CASSPNSGDGNTIYF
TRBV6-5	.	.	TRBJ1-1	TGTGCCAGCAGATTTATGAAGAACACTGAAGCTTTCTTT	CASRFMKNTEAFF
TRBV9	.	.	TRBJ1-4	TGTGCCAGCAGCCTCGCTGCAACTAATGAAAAACTGTTTTTT	CASSLAATNEKLFF
TRBV7-9	.	.	TRBJ2-5	TGTGCCAGCAGCCCAGGCGTTCTACAAGAGACCCAGTACTTC	CASSPGVLQETQYF
TRBV29-1	.	.	TRBJ2-3	TGCAGCGTAGACAAAACTTCTAGCACAGATACGCAGTATTTT	CSVDKTSSTDTQYF
TRBV14	.	.	TRBJ2-6	TGTGCCAGCAGCCAAAGGGATTCTGGGGCCAACGTCCTGACTTTC	CASSQRDSGANVLTF
TRBV6-1	.	.	TRBJ1-5	TGTGCCAGCAGTGGAGGGCCAGTTAGCCAGCCCCAGCATTTT	CASSGGPVSQPQHF
TRBV18	.	TRBD1	TRBJ1-2	TGTGCCAGCTCACCACGGGGACAGGGGGACGGCTACACCTTC	CASSPRGQGDGYTF
TRBV2	.	.	TRBJ1-2	TGTGCCAGGAGTGCAAAGGGGAACTATGGCTACACCTTC	CARSAKGNYGYTF
TRBV5-1	.	TRBD1	TRBJ2-5	TGCGCCAGCAGCTTCGGGCAGGGGGAAGAGACCCAGTACTTC	CASSFGQGEETQYF
TRBV10-3	.	.	TRBJ2-1	TGTGCCATCAGTGAGTCGACTGGGGATGAGCAGTTCTTC	CAISESTGDEQFF
TRBV11-2	once	TRBD2	TRBJ2-1	TGTGCCAGCAGCCCCACTAGCGGGAGGGTCTACAATGAGCAGTTCTTC	CASSPTSGRVYNEQFF
TRBV21-1	.	.	TRBJ2-1	TGTGCCAGCAGCAAAGGAGAAGGTCAGCCCTTCAATGAGCAGTTCTTC	CASSKGEGQPFNEQFF
TRBV10-2	few	.	TRBJ2-7	TGCGCCAGCATAGGGCGGGCCAACTACGAGCAGTACTTC	CASIGRANYEQYF
TRBV6-5	once	.	TRBJ1-1	TGTGCCAGCAGTTTCAACGGCCCACTTGGGACTGAAGCTTTCTTT	CASSFNGPLGTEAFF
TRBV5-6	.	.	TRBJ1-4	TGTGCCAGCAGCTTTAACGACCCCAGAGATGAAAAACTGTTTTTT	CASSFNDPRDEKLFF
TRBV19	.	.	TRBJ2-7	TGTGCCAGTAGTATCCTCCCCCAGGGAAAGCAGTACTTC	CASSILPQGKQYF
TRBV11-3	once	TRBD1	TRBJ2-3	TGTGCCAGCAGCGGGACAGGGATAACAGATACGCAGTATTTT	CASSGTGITDTQYF
TRBV6-6	.	TRBD1	TRBJ2-5	TGTGCCAGCAGTCTCGGGACAGGAGGAGAGACCCAGTACTTC	CASSLGTGGETQYF
TRBV4-1	once	.	TRBJ2-3	TGCGCCAGCAGCCAAGATCCCGACAGGTCCCACACAGATACGCAGTATTTT	CASSQDPDRSHTDTQYF
TRBV19	.	TRBD2	TRBJ2-1	TGTGCCAGTAGCCTATGGCGGGAGTCATATGAGCAGTTCTTC	CASSLWRESYEQFF
TRBV10-3	.	.	TRBJ2-3	TGTGCCATCAGTGAGTCCACAGATACGCAGTATTTT	CAISESTDTQYF
TRBV11-2	.	TRBD2	TRBJ2-7	TGTGCTTCCGCGGGCGGGAGGGTTGGTTACGAGCAGTACTTC	CASAGGRVGYEQYF
TRBV6-6	.	TRBD2	TRBJ2-7	TGTGCCAGCAGTTCTAGCGGGCCCCTCGAGCAGTACTTC	CASSSSGPLEQYF
TRBV5-4	.	TRBD2	TRBJ2-7	TGTGCCAGCAGCTTCGGGGGTAGCGGGAGTATCGGCGACGAGCAGTACTTC	CASSFGGSGSIGDEQYF
TRBV7-2	.	TRBD2	TRBJ2-7	TGTGCCAGCAGCTTAAGGACTAGCGGTGGCGAGCAGTACTTC	CASSLRTSGGEQYF
TRBV10-1	.	TRBD1	TRBJ2-2	TGCGCCAGCAGTGATACAGGGGGCACCGGGGAGCTGTTTTTT	CASSDTGGTGELFF
TRBV6-1	once	.	TRBJ1-5	TGTGCCAGCAGAAATGGAGGGAATAGCAATCAGCCCCAGCATTTT	CASRNGGNSNQPQHF
TRBV30	.	.	TRBJ1-3	TGTGCCTGGGCCACGATCTCTGGAAACACCATATATTTT	CAWATISGNTIYF
TRBV5-1	few	.	TRBJ2-2	TGCGCCAGCAGCGTGGGGAGTACCGGGGAGCTGTTTTTT	CASSVGSTGELFF
TRBV5-1	.	.	TRBJ1-4	TGCGCCAGCAGCCTCGGGGTGGACAGAGGAGAAAAACTGTTTTTT	CASSLGVDRGEKLFF
TRBV5-1	.	.	TRBJ2-5	TGCGCCAGCAGCTTGGTGGGCAGTGAGACCCAGTACTTC	CASSLVGSETQYF
TRBV5-1	once	.	TRBJ2-2	TGCGCCAGCAGCCCGGGACTCCTGGGCTCCGGGGAGCTGTTTTTT	CASSPGLLGSGELFF
TRBV10-3	.	TRBD2	TRBJ2-7	TGTGCCATCAATGGGGGGGGACCAGGCCCGACCTACGAGCAGTACTTC	CAINGGGPGPTYEQYF
TRBV15	.	TRBD1	TRBJ2-7	TGTGCCACCGGCCGGGACAGGGCTTCCTACGAGCAGTACTTC	CATGRDRASYEQYF